This entry is about one TCR beta chain. The germline V gene encodes CDR1 KGHSH and CDR2 LQKENI. Trimming took 6 bases from V and 0 from J, leaving 9 bases between them. This CDR3 has 13 amino acids. These data come from a study of blood T cell repertoires in COVID-19. Study summary: T cells, B-cell-depleted T cells, or PBMCs provided the cDNA or gDNA that served as material.

TCRdb's table, derived via immunoSEQ multiplex PCR, lists solely in-frame clones and lacks some. The sample shows 350,000 to 550,000 clones, 70% to 90% of them seen only once. In assigning cohorts, the study relied on participant-reported clinical history. This TCR derives from a young woman with acute COVID-19. The material sequenced was PBMCs or T cells enriched from blood (not recorded which). The chain is built from TRBV18 and TRBJ2-7; D uncertain. CDR3 nucleotides: TGTGCCAGCTCCCGCACCAGCTCCTACGAGCAGTACTTC. Protein product: CASSRTSSYEQYF.